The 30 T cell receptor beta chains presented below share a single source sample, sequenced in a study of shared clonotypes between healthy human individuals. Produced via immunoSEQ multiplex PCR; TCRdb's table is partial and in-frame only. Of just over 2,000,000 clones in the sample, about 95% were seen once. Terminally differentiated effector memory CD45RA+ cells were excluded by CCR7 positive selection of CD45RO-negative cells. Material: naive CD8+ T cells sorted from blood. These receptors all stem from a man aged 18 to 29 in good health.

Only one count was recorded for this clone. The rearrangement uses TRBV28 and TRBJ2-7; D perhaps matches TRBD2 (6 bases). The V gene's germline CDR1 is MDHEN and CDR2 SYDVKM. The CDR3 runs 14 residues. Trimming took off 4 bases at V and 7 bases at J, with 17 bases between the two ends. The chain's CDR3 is CASSWDSIPGEQYF. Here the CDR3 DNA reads TGTGCCAGCAGTTGGGACTCTATTCCGGGGGAGCAGTACTTC.

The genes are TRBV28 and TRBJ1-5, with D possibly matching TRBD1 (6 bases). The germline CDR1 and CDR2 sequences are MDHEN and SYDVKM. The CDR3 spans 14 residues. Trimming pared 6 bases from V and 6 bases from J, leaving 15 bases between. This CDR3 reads CASRWGQAGQPQHF. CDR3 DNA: TGTGCCAGCAGATGGGGGCAGGCTGGTCAGCCCCAGCATTTT. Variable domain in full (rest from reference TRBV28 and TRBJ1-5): DVKVTQSSRYLVKRTGEKVFLECVQDMDHENMFWYRQDPGLGLRLIYFSYDVKMKEKGDIPEGYSVSREKKERFSLILESASTNQTSMYLCASRWGQAGQPQHFGDGTRLSIL.

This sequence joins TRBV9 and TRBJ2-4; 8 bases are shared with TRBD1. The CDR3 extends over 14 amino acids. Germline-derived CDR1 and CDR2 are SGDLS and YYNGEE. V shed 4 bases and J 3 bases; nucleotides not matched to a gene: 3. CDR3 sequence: CASSLGQGKNIQYF. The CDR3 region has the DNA TGTGCCAGCAGCCTAGGACAGGGCAAAAACATTCAGTACTTC.

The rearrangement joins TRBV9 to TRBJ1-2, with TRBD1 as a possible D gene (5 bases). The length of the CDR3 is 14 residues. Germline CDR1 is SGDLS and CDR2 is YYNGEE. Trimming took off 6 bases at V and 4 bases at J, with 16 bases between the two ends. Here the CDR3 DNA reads TGTGCCAGCAACGGTCCGACAGCGTTCTATGGCTACACCTTC. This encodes CASNGPTAFYGYTF.

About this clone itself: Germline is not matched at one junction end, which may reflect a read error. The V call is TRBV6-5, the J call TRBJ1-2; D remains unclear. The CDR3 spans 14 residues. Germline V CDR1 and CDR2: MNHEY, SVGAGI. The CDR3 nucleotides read TGTGCCAGCACCATCACATCAGCTAACCATGGCTACACCTTC. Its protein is CASTITSANHGYTF.

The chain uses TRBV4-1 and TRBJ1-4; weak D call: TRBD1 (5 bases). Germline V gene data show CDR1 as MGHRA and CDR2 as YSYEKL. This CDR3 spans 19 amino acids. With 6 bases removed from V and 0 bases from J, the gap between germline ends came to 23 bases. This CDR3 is CASRTLDWGWEATNEKLFF. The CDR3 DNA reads TGCGCCAGCAGAACACTAGATTGGGGGTGGGAGGCAACTAATGAAAAACTGTTTTTT.

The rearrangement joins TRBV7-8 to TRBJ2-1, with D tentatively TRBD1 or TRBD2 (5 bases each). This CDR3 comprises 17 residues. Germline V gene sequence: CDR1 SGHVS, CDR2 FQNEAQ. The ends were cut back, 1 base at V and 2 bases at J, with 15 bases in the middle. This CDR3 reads CASSLGLLGTTYNEQFF. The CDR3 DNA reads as TGTGCCAGCAGCTTAGGCCTTCTCGGGACCACCTACAATGAGCAGTTCTTC.

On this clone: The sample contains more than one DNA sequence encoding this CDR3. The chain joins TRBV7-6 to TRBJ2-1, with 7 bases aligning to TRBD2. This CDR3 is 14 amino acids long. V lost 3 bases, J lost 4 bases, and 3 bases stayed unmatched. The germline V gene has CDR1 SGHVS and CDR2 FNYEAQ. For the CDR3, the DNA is TGTGCCAGCAGCTTTGGCGGGAGTTACAATGAGCAGTTCTTC. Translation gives CASSFGGSYNEQFF.

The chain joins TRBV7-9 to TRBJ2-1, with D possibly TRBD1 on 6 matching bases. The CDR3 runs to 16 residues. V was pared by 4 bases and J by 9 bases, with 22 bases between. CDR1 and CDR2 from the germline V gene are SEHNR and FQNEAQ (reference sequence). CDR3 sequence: CASSSQAGQGLFEQFF. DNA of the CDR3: TGTGCCAGCAGCTCCCAGGCGGGTCAGGGGCTGTTTGAGCAGTTCTTC.

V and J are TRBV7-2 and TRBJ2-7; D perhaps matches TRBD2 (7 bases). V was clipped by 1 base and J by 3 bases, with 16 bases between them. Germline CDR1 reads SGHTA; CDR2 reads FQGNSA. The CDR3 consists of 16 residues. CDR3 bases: TGTGCCAGCAGCTTAGATGCGGGGGCGCTCGGCTACGAGCAGTACTTC. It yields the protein CASSLDAGALGYEQYF.

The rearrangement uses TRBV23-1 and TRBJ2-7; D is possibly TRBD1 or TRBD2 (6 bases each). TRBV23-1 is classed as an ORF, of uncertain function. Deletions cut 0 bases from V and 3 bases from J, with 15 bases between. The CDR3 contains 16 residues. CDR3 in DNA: TGCGCCAGCAGTCAATCGGGGGGCGCCTGGGGCTACGAGCAGTACTTC. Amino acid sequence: CASSQSGGAWGYEQYF.

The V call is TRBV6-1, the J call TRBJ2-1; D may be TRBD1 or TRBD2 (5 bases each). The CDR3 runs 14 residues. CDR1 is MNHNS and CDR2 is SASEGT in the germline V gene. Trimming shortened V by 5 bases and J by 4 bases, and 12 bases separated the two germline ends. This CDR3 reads CASSTEGLYNEQFF. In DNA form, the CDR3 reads TGTGCCAGCAGTACAGAGGGGCTTTACAATGAGCAGTTCTTC.

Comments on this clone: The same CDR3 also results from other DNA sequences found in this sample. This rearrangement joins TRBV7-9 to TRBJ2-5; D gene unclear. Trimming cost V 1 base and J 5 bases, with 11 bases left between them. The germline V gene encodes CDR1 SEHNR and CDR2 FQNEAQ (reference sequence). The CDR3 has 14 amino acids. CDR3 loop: CASSLVGGLETQYF. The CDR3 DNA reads TGTGCCAGCAGCTTAGTCGGCGGATTGGAGACCCAGTACTTC.

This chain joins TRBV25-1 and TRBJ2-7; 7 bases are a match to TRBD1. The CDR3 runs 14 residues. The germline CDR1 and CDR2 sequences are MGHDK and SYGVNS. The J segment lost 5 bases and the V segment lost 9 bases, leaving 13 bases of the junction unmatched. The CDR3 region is CASDAGDRWDEQYF. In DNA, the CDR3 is TGTGCCAGTGACGCCGGGGACAGATGGGACGAGCAGTACTTC.

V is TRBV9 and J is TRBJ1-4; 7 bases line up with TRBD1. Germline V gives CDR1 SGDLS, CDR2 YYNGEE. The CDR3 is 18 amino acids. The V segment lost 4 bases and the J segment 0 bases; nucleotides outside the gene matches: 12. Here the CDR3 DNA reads TGTGCCAGCAGCCCGCAGATCGACAGGGAAGCAACTAATGAAAAACTGTTTTTT. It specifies CASSPQIDREATNEKLFF.

This chain's CDR3 is CASRPDRTVHEAFF. As DNA, the CDR3 is TGTGCCAGCAGGCCCGATAGGACAGTCCATGAAGCTTTCTTT. V is TRBV27 and J is TRBJ1-1, with D tentatively TRBD1 (6 bases). V gave up 6 bases and J gave up 7 bases, with 18 bases separating them. The V gene's germline CDR1 is MNHEY and CDR2 SMNVEV (reference sequence). The CDR3 loop spans 14 amino acids.

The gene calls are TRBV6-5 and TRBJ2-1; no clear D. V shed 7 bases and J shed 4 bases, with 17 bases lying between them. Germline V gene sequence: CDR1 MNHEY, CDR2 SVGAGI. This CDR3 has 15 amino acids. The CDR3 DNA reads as TGTGCCAGCACCTATACAACGGATACTTACAATGAGCAGTTCTTC. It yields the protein CASTYTTDTYNEQFF.

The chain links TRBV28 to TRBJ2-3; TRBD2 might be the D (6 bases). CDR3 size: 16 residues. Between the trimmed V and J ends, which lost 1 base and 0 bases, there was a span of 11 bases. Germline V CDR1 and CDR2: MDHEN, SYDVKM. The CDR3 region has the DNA TGTGCCAGCAGTTTATTCCGGGGGTTAAGCACAGATACGCAGTATTTT. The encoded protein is CASSLFRGLSTDTQYF.

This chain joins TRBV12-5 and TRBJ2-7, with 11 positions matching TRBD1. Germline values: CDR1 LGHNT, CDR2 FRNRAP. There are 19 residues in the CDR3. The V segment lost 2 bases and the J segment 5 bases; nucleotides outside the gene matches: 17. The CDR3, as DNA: TGTGCTAGTGGTTTGCCTCTCGGGACAGGGGGTCTTATGGTGGACGAGCAGTACTTC. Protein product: CASGLPLGTGGLMVDEQYF.

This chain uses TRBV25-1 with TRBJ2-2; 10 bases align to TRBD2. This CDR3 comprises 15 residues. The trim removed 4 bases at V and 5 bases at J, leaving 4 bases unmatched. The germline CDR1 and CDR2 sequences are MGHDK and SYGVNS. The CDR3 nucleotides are TGTGCCAGCAGTGTAGGACTAGCGGCTACCGGGGAGCTGTTTTTT. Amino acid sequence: CASSVGLAATGELFF.

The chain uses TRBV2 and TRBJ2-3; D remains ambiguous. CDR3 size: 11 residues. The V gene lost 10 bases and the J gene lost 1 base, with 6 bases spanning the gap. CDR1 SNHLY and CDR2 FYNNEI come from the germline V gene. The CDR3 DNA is TGTGCCACTTTCGGCACAGATACGCAGTATTTT. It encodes CATFGTDTQYF.

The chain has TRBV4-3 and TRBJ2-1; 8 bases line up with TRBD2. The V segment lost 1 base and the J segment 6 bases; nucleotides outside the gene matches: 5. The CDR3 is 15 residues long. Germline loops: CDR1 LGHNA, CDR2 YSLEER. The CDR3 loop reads CASSQASGSANEQFF. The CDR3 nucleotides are TGCGCCAGCAGCCAAGCAAGCGGGAGTGCCAATGAGCAGTTCTTC.

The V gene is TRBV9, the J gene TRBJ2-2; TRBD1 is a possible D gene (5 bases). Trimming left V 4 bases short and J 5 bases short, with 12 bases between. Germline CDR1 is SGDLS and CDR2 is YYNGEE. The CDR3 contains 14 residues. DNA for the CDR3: TGTGCCAGCAGCCTCTCCCCAGGGACCGGGGAGCTGTTTTTT. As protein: CASSLSPGTGELFF.

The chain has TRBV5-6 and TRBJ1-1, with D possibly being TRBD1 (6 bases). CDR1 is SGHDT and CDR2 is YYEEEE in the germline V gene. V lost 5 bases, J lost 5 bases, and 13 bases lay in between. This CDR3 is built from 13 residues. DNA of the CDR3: TGTGCCAGCAGATTACAGGGTGGAACTGAAGCTTTCTTT. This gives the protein CASRLQGGTEAFF.

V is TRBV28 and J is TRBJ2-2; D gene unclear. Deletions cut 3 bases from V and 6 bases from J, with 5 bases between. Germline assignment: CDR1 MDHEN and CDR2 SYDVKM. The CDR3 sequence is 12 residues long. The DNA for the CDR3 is TGTGCCAGCAGTTTGGTTGCCGGGGAGCTGTTTTTT. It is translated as CASSLVAGELFF.

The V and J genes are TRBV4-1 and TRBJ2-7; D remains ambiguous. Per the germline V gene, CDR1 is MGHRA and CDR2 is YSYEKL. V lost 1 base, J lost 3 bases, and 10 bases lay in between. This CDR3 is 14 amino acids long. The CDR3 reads CASSQVGESYEQYF. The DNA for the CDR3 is TGCGCCAGCAGCCAAGTCGGAGAAAGCTACGAGCAGTACTTC.

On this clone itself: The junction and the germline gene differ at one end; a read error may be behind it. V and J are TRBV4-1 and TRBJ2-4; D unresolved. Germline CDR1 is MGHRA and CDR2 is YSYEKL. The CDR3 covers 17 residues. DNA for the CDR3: TGCACCAGCAGCCCCCCGGGCCGCGCGGAAGCCAAAAACATTCAGTACTTC. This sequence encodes CTSSPPGRAEAKNIQYF.

DNA for the CDR3: TGTGCCAGCAGCTTAGGACTAGCGGGAGGTCTAATAGCCTACGAGCAGTACTTC. Its protein is CASSLGLAGGLIAYEQYF. The chain recombines TRBV7-8 with TRBJ2-7; 13 bases line up with TRBD2. Germline CDR1 and CDR2: SGHVS and FQNEAQ. The V gene end was trimmed by 1 base and the J gene end by 2 bases; junction bases not matched to a gene: 8. This CDR3 region has 18 residues.

CDR3 DNA: TGTGCCAGCAGAAACCAGCGCACAGATACGCAGTATTTT. It codes for CASRNQRTDTQYF. The J gene is TRBJ2-3, the V gene TRBV9, with D hard to call. The germline V and J ends were trimmed by 5 bases and 1 base, with 8 bases remaining between them. CDR3 length equals 13 residues. Germline loops: CDR1 SGDLS, CDR2 YYNGEE. Based on the CDR3 plus reference TRBV9 and TRBJ2-3, the full variable domain is DSGVTQTPKHLITATGQRVTLRCSPRSGDLSVYWYQQSLDQGLQFLIQYYNGEERAKGNILERFSAQQFPDLHSELNLSSLELGDSALYFCASRNQRTDTQYFGPGTRLTVL.

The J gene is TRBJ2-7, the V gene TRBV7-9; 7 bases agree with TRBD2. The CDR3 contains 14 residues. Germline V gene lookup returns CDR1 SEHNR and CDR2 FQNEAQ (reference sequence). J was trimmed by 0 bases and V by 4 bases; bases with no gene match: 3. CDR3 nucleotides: TGTGCCAGCAGCTACCAGCGGGACTCCTACGAGCAGTACTTC. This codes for CASSYQRDSYEQYF.